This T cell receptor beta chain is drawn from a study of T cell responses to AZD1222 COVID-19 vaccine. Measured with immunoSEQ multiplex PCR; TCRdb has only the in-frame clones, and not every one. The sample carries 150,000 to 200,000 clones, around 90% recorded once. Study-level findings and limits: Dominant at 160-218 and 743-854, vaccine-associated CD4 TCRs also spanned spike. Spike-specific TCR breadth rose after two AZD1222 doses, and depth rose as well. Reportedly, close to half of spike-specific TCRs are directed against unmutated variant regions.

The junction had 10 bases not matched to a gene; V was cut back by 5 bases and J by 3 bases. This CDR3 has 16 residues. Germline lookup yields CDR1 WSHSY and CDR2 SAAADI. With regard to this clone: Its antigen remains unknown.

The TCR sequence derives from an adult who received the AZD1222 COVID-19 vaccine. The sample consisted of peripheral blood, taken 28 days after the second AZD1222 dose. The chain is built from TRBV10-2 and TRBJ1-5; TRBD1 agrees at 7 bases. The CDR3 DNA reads TGCGCCAGCAGTTCTCGGGAGGGACAGTTCAATCAGCCCCAGCATTTT. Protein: CASSSREGQFNQPQHF.